This T cell receptor (beta chain) was documented in a study of memory B cells and T cells in multiple sclerosis. Whole-study results and caveats: Compartments had unequal clone-set sizes, affecting shared clonotype counts.

Separate sequencing covered autoproliferating (CFSE-dim) and non-proliferating (CFSE-high) T cells from stimulus-free culture. Replicate wells were pooled after 7 days of stimulus-free culture of more than 45 million CFSE-labeled PBMCs. The PBMCs received 0.5 uM CFSE and serum-free culture with no added stimuli. Profiled with immunoSEQ multiplex PCR; TCRdb holds only in-frame clones, not every one. The data contain over 35,000 clones, roughly 87% of them singletons. The V gene's germline CDR1 is MGHRA and CDR2 YSYEKL. Trimming at V came to 4 bases and at J to 3 bases, leaving 4 bases not matched to a gene. The CDR3 covers 16 residues. Remarks on this clone: Its antigen is unidentified.

Sequenced material: PBMCs from blood kept in culture. This receptor was taken from a human donor with multiple sclerosis. This chain links TRBV4-1 with TRBJ2-1; TRBD2 aligns across 12 bases. This chain's CDR3 is CASSPRTSGVYNEQFF. The CDR3 nucleotides are TGCGCCAGCAGCCCACGGACTAGCGGGGTCTACAATGAGCAGTTCTTC.